This entry concerns a single T cell receptor beta chain. Antigen unknown. CDR3 size: 15 residues. In germline, CDR1 is SNHLY, CDR2 FYNNEI. From its re-call of the 5' RACE reads, TCRdb lists each CDR3 protein once, without DNA. The record lists about half a million distinct CDR3 sequences, of which the ten most abundant hold roughly 1.4%. These data are taken from a study of T cells expressing NK-cell markers. Study-wide context: The study drew TCR beta repertoires from sorted CD3+CD56+NKG2C+, CD3+CD56+NKG2C- and CD3+CD56-NKG2C+ T cells. Sequenced donors, eight in total, included seven who were HCMV-seropositive and one who was seronegative. Study results and limitations: Six donors carried dominant NKG2C+ clonotypes that made up roughly 1.0-7.5% of their CD8+ T cells. Where several donors were concerned, these clonotypes also led the CD3+CD56-NKG2C+ fraction.

The material sequenced was blood T cells: a sorted CD56 or NKG2C T cell subset, CD4+ or CD8+ T cells, or bulk PBMC T cells (not recorded which). This sequence joins TRBV2 and TRBJ1-4; TCRdb lists TRBD1, though no DNA is available to test this call. This sequence was found in a woman aged 45-59 years in good health. The CDR3 here is CAGQEGRIRNEKLFF.